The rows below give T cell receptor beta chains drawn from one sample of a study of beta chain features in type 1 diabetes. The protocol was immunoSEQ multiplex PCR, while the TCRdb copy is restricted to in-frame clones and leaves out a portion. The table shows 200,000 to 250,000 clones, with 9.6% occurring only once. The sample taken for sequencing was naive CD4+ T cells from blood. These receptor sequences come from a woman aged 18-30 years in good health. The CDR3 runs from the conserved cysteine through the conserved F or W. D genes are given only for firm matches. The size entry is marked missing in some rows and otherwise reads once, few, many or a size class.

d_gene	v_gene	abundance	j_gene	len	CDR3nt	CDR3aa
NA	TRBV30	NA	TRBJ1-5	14	TGTGCCTGGAGTGCTTTTAGCAGCAATCAGCCCCAGCATTTT	CAWSAFSSNQPQHF
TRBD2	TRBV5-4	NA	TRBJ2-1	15	TGTGCCAGCAGCTCTACTAGCGGGAGAAGTGTTGAGCAGTTCTTC	CASSSTSGRSVEQFF
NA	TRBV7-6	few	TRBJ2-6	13	TGTGCCAGCAGCTTCGTGGGGGCCAACGTCCTGACTTTC	CASSFVGANVLTF
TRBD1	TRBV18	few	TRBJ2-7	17	TGTGCCAGCTCACCAAAGTCGTGGGGGACAGGGGTTTACGAGCAGTACTTC	CASSPKSWGTGVYEQYF
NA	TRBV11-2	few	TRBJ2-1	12	TGTGCCAGCAGCTTAGCCGGTTATGAGCAGTTCTTC	CASSLAGYEQFF
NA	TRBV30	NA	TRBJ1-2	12	TGTGCCTGGAGTGTTTCAGGGGTCGGCTACACCTTC	CAWSVSGVGYTF
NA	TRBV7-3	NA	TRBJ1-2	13	TGTGCCAGCAGCTTAAAGGCAGGGACTATCCACACCTTC	CASSLKAGTIHTF
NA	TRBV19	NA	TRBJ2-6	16	TGTGCCAGTCTCCTATCCGGAGGCTCTGGGGCCAACGTCCTGACTTTC	CASLLSGGSGANVLTF
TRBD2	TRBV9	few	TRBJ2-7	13	TGTGCCAGCAGCGTCTCTAGCGGATACGAGCAGTACTTC	CASSVSSGYEQYF
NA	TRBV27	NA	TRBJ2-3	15	TGTGCCAGCAGTTTACTAAGCGTGGGTTCCGATACGCAGTATTTT	CASSLLSVGSDTQYF
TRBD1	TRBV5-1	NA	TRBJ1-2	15	TGCGCCAGCAGCTTGGCCGGGACAGGCAGTTATGGCTACACCTTC	CASSLAGTGSYGYTF
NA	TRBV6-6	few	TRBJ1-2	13	TGTGCCAGCACCCCTCAAAACAGGTTTGGCTACACCTTC	CASTPQNRFGYTF
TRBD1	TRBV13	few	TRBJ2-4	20	TGTGCCAGCAGCTCCGGGACAGGGGGACCCATACCCCTAGCCAAAAACATTCAGTACTTC	CASSSGTGGPIPLAKNIQYF
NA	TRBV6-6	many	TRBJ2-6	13	TGTGCCAGCACGGGGGTTGGGGCCAACGTCCTGACTTTC	CASTGVGANVLTF
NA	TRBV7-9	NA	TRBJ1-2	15	TGTGCCAGCAGCTTACACAGAGTAGTGAACTATGGCTACACCTTC	CASSLHRVVNYGYTF
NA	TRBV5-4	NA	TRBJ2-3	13	TGTGCCAGCAGCTTGCGGGGGACAGATACGCAGTATTTT	CASSLRGTDTQYF